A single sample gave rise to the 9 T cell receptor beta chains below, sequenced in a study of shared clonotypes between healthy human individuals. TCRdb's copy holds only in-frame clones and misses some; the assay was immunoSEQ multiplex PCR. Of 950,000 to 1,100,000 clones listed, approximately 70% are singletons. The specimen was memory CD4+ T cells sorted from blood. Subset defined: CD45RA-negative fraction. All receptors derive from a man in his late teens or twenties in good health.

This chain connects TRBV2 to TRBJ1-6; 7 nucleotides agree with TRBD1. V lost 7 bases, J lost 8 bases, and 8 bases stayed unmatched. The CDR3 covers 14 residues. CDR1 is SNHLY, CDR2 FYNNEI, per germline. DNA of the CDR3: TGTGCCAGCACCCACGACAGGGTGGATTCACCCCTCCACTTT. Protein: CASTHDRVDSPLHF.

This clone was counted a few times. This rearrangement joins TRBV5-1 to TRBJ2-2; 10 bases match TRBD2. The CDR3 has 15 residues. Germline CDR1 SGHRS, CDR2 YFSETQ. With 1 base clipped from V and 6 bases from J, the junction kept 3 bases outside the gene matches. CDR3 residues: CASSLFTSGAGELFF. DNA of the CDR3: TGCGCCAGCAGCTTGTTCACTAGCGGGGCCGGGGAGCTGTTTTTT.

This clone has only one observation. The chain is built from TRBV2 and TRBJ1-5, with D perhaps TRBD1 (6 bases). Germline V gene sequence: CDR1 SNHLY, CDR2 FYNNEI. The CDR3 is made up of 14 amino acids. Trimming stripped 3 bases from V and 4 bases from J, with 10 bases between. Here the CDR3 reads CASSDDRINQPQHF. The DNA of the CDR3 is TGTGCCAGCAGTGACGACAGGATAAATCAGCCCCAGCATTTT.

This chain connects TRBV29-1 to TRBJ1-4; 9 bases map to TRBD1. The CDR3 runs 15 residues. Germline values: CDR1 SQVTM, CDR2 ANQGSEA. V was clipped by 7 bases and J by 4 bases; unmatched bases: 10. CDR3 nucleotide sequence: TGCAGCGCCTCCCCGGGGACAGGGAGTAATGAAAAACTGTTTTTT. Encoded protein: CSASPGTGSNEKLFF.

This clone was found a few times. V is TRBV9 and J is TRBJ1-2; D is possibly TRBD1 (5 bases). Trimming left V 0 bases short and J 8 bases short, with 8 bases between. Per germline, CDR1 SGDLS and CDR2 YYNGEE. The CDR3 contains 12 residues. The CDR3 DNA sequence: TGTGCCAGCAGCGTAGTCCGGGGGGGCTACACCTTC. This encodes CASSVVRGGYTF. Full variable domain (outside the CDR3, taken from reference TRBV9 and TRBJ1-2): DSGVTQTPKHLITATGQRVTLRCSPRSGDLSVYWYQQSLDQGLQFLIQYYNGEERAKGNILERFSAQQFPDLHSELNLSSLELGDSALYFCASSVVRGGYTFGSGTRLTVV.

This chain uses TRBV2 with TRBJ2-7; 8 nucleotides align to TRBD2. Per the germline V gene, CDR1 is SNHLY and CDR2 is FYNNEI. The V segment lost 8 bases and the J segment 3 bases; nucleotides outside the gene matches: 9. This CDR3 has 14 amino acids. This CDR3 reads CASGLGAGVYEQYF. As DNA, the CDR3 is TGTGCCAGCGGCCTGGGAGCGGGAGTCTACGAGCAGTACTTC.

The CDR3 region is CASSLVWTDQETQYF. The CDR3 DNA sequence: TGTGCCAGCAGTTTAGTCTGGACAGACCAAGAGACCCAGTACTTC. The genes are TRBV28 and TRBJ2-5; possible D gene TRBD1, 6 bases. This CDR3 is 15 amino acids long. From germline, CDR1 is MDHEN and CDR2 SYDVKM. The ends were cut back, 2 bases at V and 0 bases at J, with 10 bases in the middle.

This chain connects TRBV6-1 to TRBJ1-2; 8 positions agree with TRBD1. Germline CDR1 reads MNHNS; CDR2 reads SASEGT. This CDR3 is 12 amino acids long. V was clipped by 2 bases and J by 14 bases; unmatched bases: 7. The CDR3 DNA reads TGTGCCAGCAGTGAAATTGTTGGGGACAGGACCTTC. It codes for CASSEIVGDRTF.

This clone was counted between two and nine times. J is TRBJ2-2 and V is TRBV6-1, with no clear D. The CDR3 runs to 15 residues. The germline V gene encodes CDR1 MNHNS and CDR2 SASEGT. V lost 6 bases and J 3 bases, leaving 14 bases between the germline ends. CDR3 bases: TGTGCCAGCAGAACCAGACTTGCCGACACCGGGGAGCTGTTTTTT. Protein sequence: CASRTRLADTGELFF.